This T cell receptor (beta chain) was sequenced during a study of cytomegalovirus exposure and HLA in healthy donors. Study summary: Roughly 85 million unique TCRs from HLA-typed donors made up an early data release.

13 Jbeta primers and 60 Vbeta primers were used for the PCR. Clones were read by immunoSEQ multiplex PCR, and TCRdb kept only the in-frame ones, dropping some. The table records 100,000 to 150,000 clones, around three quarters of them present only once. About this clone itself: Its specificity is unknown.

Germline V gene sequence: CDR1 SGDLS, CDR2 YYNGEE. This CDR3 region has 14 residues. The V and J ends lost 2 bases and 2 bases respectively, with 11 bases between them. General study findings and limits: In an earlier analysis, productive rearrangement rates for most beta V segments clustered near 87% or 30%.

Each of the donors was a healthy bone marrow donor. This receptor was obtained from a man aged 25-40 years in good health and CMV-seropositive. The chain has TRBV9 and TRBJ2-7; D is ambiguous. The specimen sequenced was PBMCs. The CDR3 nucleotides read TGTGCCAGCAGCGTTGGTCTTCACACCTACGAGCAGTACTTC. Translated: CASSVGLHTYEQYF.